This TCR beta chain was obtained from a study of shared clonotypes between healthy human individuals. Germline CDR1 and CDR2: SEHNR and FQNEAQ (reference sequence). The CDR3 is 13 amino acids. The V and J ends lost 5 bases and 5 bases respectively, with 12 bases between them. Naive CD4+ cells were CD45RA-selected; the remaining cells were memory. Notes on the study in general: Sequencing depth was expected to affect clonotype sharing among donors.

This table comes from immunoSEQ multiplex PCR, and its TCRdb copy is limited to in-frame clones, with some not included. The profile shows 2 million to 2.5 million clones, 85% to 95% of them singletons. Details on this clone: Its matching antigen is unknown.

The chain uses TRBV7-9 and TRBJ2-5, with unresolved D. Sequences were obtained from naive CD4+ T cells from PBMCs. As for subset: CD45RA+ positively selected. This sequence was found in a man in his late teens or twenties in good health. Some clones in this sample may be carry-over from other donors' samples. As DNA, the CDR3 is TGTGCCAGCAGCGCTCTCCCCCAGGAGACCCAGTACTTC. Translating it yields CASSALPQETQYF.